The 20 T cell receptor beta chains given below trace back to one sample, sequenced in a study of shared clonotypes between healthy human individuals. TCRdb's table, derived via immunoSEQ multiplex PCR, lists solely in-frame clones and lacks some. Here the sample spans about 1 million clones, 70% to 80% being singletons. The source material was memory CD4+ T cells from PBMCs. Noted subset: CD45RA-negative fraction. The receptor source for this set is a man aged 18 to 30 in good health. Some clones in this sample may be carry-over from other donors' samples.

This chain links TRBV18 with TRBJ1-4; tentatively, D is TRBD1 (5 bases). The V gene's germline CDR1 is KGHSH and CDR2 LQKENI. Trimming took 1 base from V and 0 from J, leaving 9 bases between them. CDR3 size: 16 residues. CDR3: CASSPRTRATNEKLFF. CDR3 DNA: TGTGCCAGCTCACCACGAACCAGGGCAACTAATGAAAAACTGTTTTTT.

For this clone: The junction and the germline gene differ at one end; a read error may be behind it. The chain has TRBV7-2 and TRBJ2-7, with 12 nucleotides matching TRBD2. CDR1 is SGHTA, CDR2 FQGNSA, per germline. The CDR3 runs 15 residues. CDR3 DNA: TGTGCCAGCATCCCCGTTTGGACTAGCGGGATTCCCCTAGGGTTC. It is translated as CASIPVWTSGIPLGF.

In DNA form, the CDR3 reads TGTGCCAGTACCCCGGCAGGGCGGAACGAGCAGTACTTC. This gives the protein CASTPAGRNEQYF. V and J are TRBV19 and TRBJ2-7; weak D call: TRBD1 (5 bases). The V end lost 7 bases, the J end lost 5 bases, and 15 bases lay between the germline ends. The CDR3 sequence is 13 residues long. Per the germline V gene, CDR1 is LNHDA and CDR2 is SQIVND (reference sequence). Combining the CDR3 with reference TRBV19 and TRBJ2-7 gives the whole variable domain DGGITQSPKYLFRKEGQNVTLSCEQNLNHDAMYWYRQDPGQGLRLIYYSQIVNDFQKGDIAEGYSVSREKKESFPLTVTSAQKNPTAFYLCASTPAGRNEQYFGPGTRLTVT.

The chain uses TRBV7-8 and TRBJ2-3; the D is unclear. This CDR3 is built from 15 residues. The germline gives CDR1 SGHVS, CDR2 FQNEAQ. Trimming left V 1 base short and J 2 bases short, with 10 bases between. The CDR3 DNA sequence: TGTGCCAGCAGCTTAGTTTTCAGCAACACAGATACGCAGTATTTT. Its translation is CASSLVFSNTDTQYF.

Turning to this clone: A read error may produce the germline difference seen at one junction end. In DNA form, the CDR3 reads TGTGCCAGCAGCCAATCACGGGACGTCTACCAAGGGACCCAGTACTTC. Translating it yields CASSQSRDVYQGTQYF. The chain links TRBV4-2 to TRBJ2-5; D possibly uses TRBD1 or TRBD2 (5 bases each). The CDR3 length is 16 residues. Germline V gives CDR1 LGHNA, CDR2 YNFKEQ.

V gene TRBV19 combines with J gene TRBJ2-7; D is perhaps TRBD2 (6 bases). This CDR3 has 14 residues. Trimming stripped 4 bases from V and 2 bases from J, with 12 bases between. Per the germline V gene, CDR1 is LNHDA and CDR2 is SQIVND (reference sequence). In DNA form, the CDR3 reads TGTGCCAGTAGTAACCGGGCTAGCGCCTACGAGCAGTACTTC. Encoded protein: CASSNRASAYEQYF. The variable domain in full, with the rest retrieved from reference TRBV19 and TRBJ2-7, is DGGITQSPKYLFRKEGQNVTLSCEQNLNHDAMYWYRQDPGQGLRLIYYSQIVNDFQKGDIAEGYSVSREKKESFPLTVTSAQKNPTAFYLCASSNRASAYEQYFGPGTRLTVT.

Here the CDR3 reads CASSIASGTHQETQYF. The CDR3 DNA is TGTGCCAGTAGTATAGCCTCCGGGACGCATCAAGAGACCCAGTACTTC. The chain recombines TRBV19 with TRBJ2-5; either TRBD1 or TRBD2 may fit D (5 bases each). The CDR3 totals 16 residues. CDR1 is LNHDA, CDR2 SQIVND, per germline (reference sequence). V lost 1 base and J lost 2, with 14 bases in between. Together with reference TRBV19 and TRBJ2-5, the CDR3 gives the full variable domain: DGGITQSPKYLFRKEGQNVTLSCEQNLNHDAMYWYRQDPGQGLRLIYYSQIVNDFQKGDIAEGYSVSREKKESFPLTVTSAQKNPTAFYLCASSIASGTHQETQYFGPGTRLLVL.

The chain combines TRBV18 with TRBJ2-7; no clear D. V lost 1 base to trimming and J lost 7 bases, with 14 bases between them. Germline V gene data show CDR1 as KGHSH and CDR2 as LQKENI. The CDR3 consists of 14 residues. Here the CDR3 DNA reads TGTGCCAGCTCACCACGTCAACGGCTAGGGGAGCAGTACTTC. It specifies CASSPRQRLGEQYF.

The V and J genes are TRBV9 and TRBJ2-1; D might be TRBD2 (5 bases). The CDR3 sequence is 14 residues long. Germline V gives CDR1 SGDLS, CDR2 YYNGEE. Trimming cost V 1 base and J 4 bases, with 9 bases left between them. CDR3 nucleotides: TGTGCCAGCAGCGTATGGACGGGGTACAATGAGCAGTTCTTC. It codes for CASSVWTGYNEQFF.

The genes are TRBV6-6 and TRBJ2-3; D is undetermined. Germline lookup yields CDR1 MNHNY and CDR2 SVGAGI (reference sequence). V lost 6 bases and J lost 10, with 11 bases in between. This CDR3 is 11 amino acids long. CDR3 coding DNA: TGTGCCAGCAGCGGCCCCCTGGCGCAGTATTTT. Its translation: CASSGPLAQYF.

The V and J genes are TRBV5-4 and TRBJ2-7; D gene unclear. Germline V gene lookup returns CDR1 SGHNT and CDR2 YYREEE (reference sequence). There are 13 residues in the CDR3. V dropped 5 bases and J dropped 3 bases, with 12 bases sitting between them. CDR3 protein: CASSGNTDYEQYF. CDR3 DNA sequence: TGTGCCAGCAGTGGTAACACCGACTACGAGCAGTACTTC.

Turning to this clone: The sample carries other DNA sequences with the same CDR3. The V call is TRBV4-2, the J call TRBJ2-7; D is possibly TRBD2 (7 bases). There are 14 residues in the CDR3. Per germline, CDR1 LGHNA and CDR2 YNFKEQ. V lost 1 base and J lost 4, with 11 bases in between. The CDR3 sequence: CASSQGGGGYEQYF. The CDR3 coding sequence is TGTGCCAGCAGCCAAGGAGGGGGGGGGTACGAGCAGTACTTC.

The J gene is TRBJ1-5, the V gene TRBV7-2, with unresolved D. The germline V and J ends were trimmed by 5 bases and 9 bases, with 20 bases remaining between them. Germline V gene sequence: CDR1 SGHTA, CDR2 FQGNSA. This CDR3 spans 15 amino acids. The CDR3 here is CASSPSGVSRGPQHF. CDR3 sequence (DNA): TGTGCCAGCAGCCCCAGCGGAGTGTCCCGTGGGCCCCAGCATTTT.

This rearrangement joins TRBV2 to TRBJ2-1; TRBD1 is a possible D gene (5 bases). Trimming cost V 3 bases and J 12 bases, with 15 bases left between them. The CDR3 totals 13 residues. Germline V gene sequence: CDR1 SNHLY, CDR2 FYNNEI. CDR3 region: CASSEQQASGQFF. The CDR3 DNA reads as TGTGCCAGCAGTGAGCAACAGGCCTCCGGGCAGTTCTTC.

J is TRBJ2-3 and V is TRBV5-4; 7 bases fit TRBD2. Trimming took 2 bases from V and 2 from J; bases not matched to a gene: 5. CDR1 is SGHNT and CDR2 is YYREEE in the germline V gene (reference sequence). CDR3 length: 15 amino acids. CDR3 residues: CASSFGGIYTDTQYF. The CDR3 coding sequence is TGTGCCAGCAGCTTCGGGGGGATTTACACAGATACGCAGTATTTT.

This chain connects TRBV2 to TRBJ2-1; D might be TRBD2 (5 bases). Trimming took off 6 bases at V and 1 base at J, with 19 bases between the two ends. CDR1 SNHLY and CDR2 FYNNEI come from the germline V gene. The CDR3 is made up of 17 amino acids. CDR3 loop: CASSLVGPAASYNEQFF. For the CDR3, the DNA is TGTGCCAGCAGCCTAGTCGGCCCAGCGGCTTCCTACAATGAGCAGTTCTTC.

The chain's CDR3 is CASSQAPGGTDTQYF. The CDR3 DNA reads as TGCGCCAGCAGCCAGGCCCCCGGGGGCACAGATACGCAGTATTTT. This chain connects TRBV4-3 to TRBJ2-3; D perhaps matches TRBD2 (5 bases). Germline V lookup: CDR1 LGHNA, CDR2 YSLEER. The CDR3 is made up of 15 amino acids. V lost 3 bases to trimming and J lost 1 base, with 11 bases between them.

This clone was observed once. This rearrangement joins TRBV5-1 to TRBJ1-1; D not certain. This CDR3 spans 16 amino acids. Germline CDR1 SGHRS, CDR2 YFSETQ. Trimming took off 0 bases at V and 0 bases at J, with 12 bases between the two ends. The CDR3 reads CASSLGRRNMNTEAFF. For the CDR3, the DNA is TGCGCCAGCAGCTTGGGGAGACGGAATATGAACACTGAAGCTTTCTTT.

CDR3 region: CASSFAGGDSGNTIYF. CDR3 coding DNA: TGTGCCAGCAGCTTTGCCGGGGGGGACTCTGGAAACACCATATATTTT. The rearrangement uses TRBV9 and TRBJ1-3, with D perhaps matching TRBD1 (5 bases). Germline CDR1 reads SGDLS; CDR2 reads YYNGEE. V was trimmed by 4 bases and J by 0 bases, leaving 14 bases between them. The length of the CDR3 is 16 residues.

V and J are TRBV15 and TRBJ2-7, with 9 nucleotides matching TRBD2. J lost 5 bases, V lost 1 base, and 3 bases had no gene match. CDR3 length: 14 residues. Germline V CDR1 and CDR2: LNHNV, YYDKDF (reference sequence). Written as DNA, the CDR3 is TGTGCCACCAGCAGAGTTAGCGGGAGAGACGAGCAGTACTTC. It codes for CATSRVSGRDEQYF.